The 19 T cell receptor beta chains in this list originate from one sample, sequenced in a study of cytomegalovirus exposure and HLA in healthy donors. PCR used 60 Vbeta primers and 13 Jbeta primers. Only in-frame clones appear in the TCRdb table, and some are missing; sequencing was by immunoSEQ multiplex PCR. The sample lists more than 150,000 clones, roughly 84% occurring once. Source material: PBMCs. These receptors were taken from a boy younger than 10 in good health and CMV-seronegative.

This clone has only a few counts. This chain joins TRBV29-1 and TRBJ1-2; D is ambiguous. V was cut by 0 bases and J by 10 bases, with 9 bases left in between. The V gene's germline CDR1 is SQVTM and CDR2 ANQGSEA. There are 11 residues in the CDR3. The CDR3 bases are TGCAGCGTTGAAGATAGGCGGGTCTACACCTTC. The encoded protein is CSVEDRRVYTF.

This sequence joins TRBV6-6 and TRBJ1-1, with 7 positions matching TRBD1. The CDR3 sequence is 13 residues long. The germline V gene has CDR1 MNHNY and CDR2 SVGAGI (reference sequence). V gave up 8 bases and J gave up 1 base; unmatched junction bases: 4. The DNA of the CDR3 is TGTGCCAGCGCGGACAGGAAGAACACTGAAGCTTTCTTT. Amino acids: CASADRKNTEAFF.

V is TRBV5-5 and J is TRBJ2-5, with D unclear. CDR1 is SGHKS and CDR2 is YYEKEE in the germline V gene (reference sequence). The V gene lost 1 base and the J gene lost 5 bases, with 6 bases spanning the gap. This CDR3 is built from 12 residues. The CDR3, as DNA: TGTGCCAGCAGCTTGTTCTTGGAGACCCAGTACTTC. Its translation is CASSLFLETQYF.

The gene calls are TRBV4-1 and TRBJ2-7, with TRBD1 matching 10 bases. The CDR3 extends over 16 amino acids. Trimming removed 2 bases from V and 4 bases from J; junction bases left unmatched: 8. Germline CDR1 reads MGHRA; CDR2 reads YSYEKL. CDR3 sequence: CASSQSPTGGRYEQYF. The CDR3 DNA is TGCGCCAGCAGCCAAAGTCCGACAGGGGGCCGTTACGAGCAGTACTTC.

This chain uses TRBV6-5 with TRBJ2-7, with 7 positions matching TRBD1. The CDR3 has 15 residues. V lost 5 bases and J lost 5; bases outside the gene matches: 12. CDR1 is MNHEY, CDR2 SVGAGI, per germline. The DNA of the CDR3 is TGTGCCAGCAGTAGACAGGGTCTAAGGGGCCACGAGCAGTACTTC. Translated, it gives CASSRQGLRGHEQYF.

The J gene is TRBJ2-5, the V gene TRBV2, with a tentative D call TRBD2 (6 bases). The J call is doubtful: the DNA matches TRBJ2-7 better. The CDR3 length is 15 residues. Germline lookup yields CDR1 SNHLY and CDR2 FYNNEI. The CDR3 DNA reads as TGTGCCACTACTAATCGTGGCGGGAACTCCTACGAGCAGTACTTC. Amino acid sequence: CATTNRGGNSYEQYF.

The chain joins TRBV27 to TRBJ1-1; D is unresolved. Germline V gene lookup returns CDR1 MNHEY and CDR2 SMNVEV (reference sequence). CDR3 size: 13 residues. V lost 2 bases and J lost 1, with 5 bases in between. The CDR3 loop is CASSLGRNTEAFF. The CDR3 DNA sequence: TGTGCCAGCAGTTTAGGGCGGAACACTGAAGCTTTCTTT.

This sequence joins TRBV2 and TRBJ2-7; D is undetermined. Germline V lookup: CDR1 SNHLY, CDR2 FYNNEI. The CDR3 loop spans 13 amino acids. V lost 4 bases, J lost 0 bases, and 7 bases lay in between. DNA of the CDR3: TGTGCCAGCAGTGGTGTACACTCCTACGAGCAGTACTTC. Its protein is CASSGVHSYEQYF.

This chain connects TRBV5-1 to TRBJ2-7, with 11 nucleotides matching TRBD2. The CDR3 loop spans 16 amino acids. Germline V gene data show CDR1 as SGHRS and CDR2 as YFSETQ. Trimming took 4 bases from V and 6 from J; bases not matched to a gene: 12. CDR3 sequence: CASSPGAASGRREQYF. CDR3 DNA sequence: TGCGCCAGCAGCCCGGGGGCGGCTAGCGGGAGGCGCGAGCAGTACTTC.

This sequence joins TRBV11-3 and TRBJ2-1; TRBD2 matches 8 bases. From germline, CDR1 is SGHNT and CDR2 YENEEA. Trimming at V came to 2 bases and at J to 0 bases, leaving 6 bases not matched to a gene. The CDR3 sequence is 17 residues long. The CDR3 nucleotides are TGTGCCAGCAGCTTACGTAGCGGGGTTAGCTCCTACAATGAGCAGTTCTTC. Its translation: CASSLRSGVSSYNEQFF.

This sequence joins TRBV15 and TRBJ1-4; D gene unclear. Per germline, CDR1 LNHNV and CDR2 YYDKDF (reference sequence). The CDR3 is made up of 14 amino acids. V was clipped by 3 bases and J by 7 bases, with 12 bases between them. The CDR3 region is CATSSDKWAEKLFF. The CDR3 coding sequence is TGTGCCACCAGCAGCGACAAATGGGCTGAAAAACTGTTTTTT.

J is TRBJ2-1 and V is TRBV18, with 7 bases identical to TRBD1. Germline V lookup: CDR1 KGHSH, CDR2 LQKENI. This CDR3 spans 14 amino acids. With 6 bases clipped from V and 7 bases from J, the junction kept 9 bases outside the gene matches. The CDR3 DNA reads as TGTGCCAGCTCTCCAGACAGGGTTGGGAATGAGCAGTTCTTC. Residues: CASSPDRVGNEQFF.

This chain links TRBV19 with TRBJ2-2; tentatively, D is TRBD2 (6 bases). The CDR3 spans 19 residues. Germline-derived CDR1 and CDR2 are LNHDA and SQIVND (reference sequence). The V end lost 1 base, the J end lost 0 bases, and 18 bases lay between the germline ends. In DNA form, the CDR3 reads TGTGCCAGTAGTATAGTGGGGGAGTGGCGGGACTCGAACACCGGGGAGCTGTTTTTT. It encodes CASSIVGEWRDSNTGELFF.

V usage is TRBV1 and J usage is TRBJ2-7; TRBD2, as called in the table, went unchecked against the DNA. TRBV1 is assigned pseudogene status. This CDR3 is built from 16 residues. CDR3 sequence: CTSSRGGSSTSYEQYF. CDR3 in DNA: TGCACCAGCAGCAGGGGGGGCAGTTCCACCTCCTACGAGCAGTACTTC.

The chain joins TRBV4-2 to TRBJ1-6, with D unresolved. Trimming stripped 0 bases from V and 0 bases from J, with 6 bases between. Germline V gives CDR1 LGHNA, CDR2 YNFKEQ. This CDR3 has 16 residues. In DNA form, the CDR3 reads TGTGCCAGCAGCCAAGATGTCAACTCCTATAATTCACCCCTCCACTTT. Amino acids: CASSQDVNSYNSPLHF.

The genes are TRBV4-1 and TRBJ1-1, with 7 positions matching TRBD1. This CDR3 has 18 residues. J was trimmed by 1 base and V by 4 bases; bases with no gene match: 15. The germline CDR1 and CDR2 sequences are MGHRA and YSYEKL. CDR3 nucleotide sequence: TGCGCCAGCAGCCCAAGTAGCGCCGGGACAGCGACGAACACTGAAGCTTTCTTT. This translates into CASSPSSAGTATNTEAFF.

This chain links TRBV2 with TRBJ2-1, with 12 bases identical to TRBD2. V lost 9 bases, J lost 2 bases, and 20 bases stayed unmatched. Germline V gene lookup returns CDR1 SNHLY and CDR2 FYNNEI. This CDR3 region has 20 residues. In nucleotides, the CDR3 is TGTGCCAGGGGTAATGGACTAGCGGGGCCCCAGGGCGGGGCCTACAATGAGCAGTTCTTC. This encodes CARGNGLAGPQGGAYNEQFF.

CDR3 bases: TGCGCCAGCAGCTTGTCGGGACAGTTCAACACTGAAGCTTTCTTT. It specifies CASSLSGQFNTEAFF. The chain is built from TRBV5-1 and TRBJ1-1; 7 bases fit TRBD1. V dropped 1 base and J dropped 2; count of bases not matched to a gene: 5. This CDR3 contains 15 residues. In germline, CDR1 is SGHRS, CDR2 YFSETQ.

The chain joins TRBV28 to TRBJ2-1; D remains unclear. This CDR3 is 12 amino acids long. Germline CDR1 is MDHEN and CDR2 is SYDVKM. V gave up 6 bases and J gave up 3 bases, with 6 bases separating them. CDR3 bases: TGTGCCAGCAGGCCGGGCTACAATGAGCAGTTCTTC. Protein: CASRPGYNEQFF.